These 2 T cell receptor beta chains came from one sample sequenced in a study of blood T cell repertoires in COVID-19. Here immunoSEQ multiplex PCR was the method, and the copy in TCRdb shows in-frame clones only, minus some. The table lists 100,000 to 120,000 clones, roughly 87% of them singletons. The sequenced sample was peripheral blood. These receptors were obtained from a human donor in a cohort sampled during active COVID-19.

The chain is built from TRBV11-3 and TRBJ2-7, with a possible D match to TRBD2 (6 bases). The CDR3 is made up of 14 amino acids. Looked up from germline, CDR1 is SGHNT and CDR2 is YENEEA. V was clipped by 3 bases and J by 7 bases, with 16 bases between them. The CDR3 reads CASSLRGHVLEQYF. In DNA, the CDR3 is TGTGCCAGCAGCTTGCGGGGTCATGTGTTGGAGCAGTACTTC. Together with reference TRBV11-3 and TRBJ2-7, the CDR3 gives the full variable domain: EAGVVQSPRYKIIEKKQPVAFWCNPISGHNTLYWYLQNLGQGPELLIRYENEEAVDDSQLPKDRFSAERLKGVDSTLKIQPAELGDSAVYLCASSLRGHVLEQYFGPGTRLTVT.

V and J are TRBV13 and TRBJ2-7, with TRBD1 matching over 9 bases. The CDR3 length is 15 residues. Germline V gene lookup returns CDR1 PRHDT and CDR2 FYEKMQ (reference sequence). The V and J ends lost 5 bases and 3 bases, in that order; junction bases with no gene match: 8. The CDR3, as DNA: TGTGCCAGCAGCCCCGGGACAGGGATACACTACGAGCAGTACTTC. Translating it yields CASSPGTGIHYEQYF.